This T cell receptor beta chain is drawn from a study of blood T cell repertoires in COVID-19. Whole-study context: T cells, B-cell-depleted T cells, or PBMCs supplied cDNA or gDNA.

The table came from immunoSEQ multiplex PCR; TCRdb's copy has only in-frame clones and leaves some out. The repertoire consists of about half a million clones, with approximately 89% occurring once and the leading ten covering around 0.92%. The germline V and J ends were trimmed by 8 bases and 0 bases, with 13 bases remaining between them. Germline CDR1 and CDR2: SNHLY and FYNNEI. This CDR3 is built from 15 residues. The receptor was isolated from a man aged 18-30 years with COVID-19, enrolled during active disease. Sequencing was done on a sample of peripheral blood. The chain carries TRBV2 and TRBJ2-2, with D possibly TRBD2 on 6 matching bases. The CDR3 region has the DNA TGTGCCAGCCGGGGCGGGACCGCGAACACCGGGGAGCTGTTTTTT. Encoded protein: CASRGGTANTGELFF. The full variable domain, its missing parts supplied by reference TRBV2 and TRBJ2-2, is EPEVTQTPSHQVTQMGQEVILRCVPISNHLYFYWYRQILGQKVEFLVSFYNNEISEKSEIFDDQFSVERPDGSNFTLKIRSTKLEDSAMYFCASRGGTANTGELFFGEGSRLTVL.